A single sample is the source of the 2 T cell receptor beta chains below, sequenced in a study of cytomegalovirus exposure and HLA in healthy donors. In the PCR, 60 Vbeta and 13 Jbeta primers were used. Here immunoSEQ multiplex PCR was the method, and the copy in TCRdb shows in-frame clones only, minus some. There are roughly 290,000 clones in the sample; about 80% occur only once, and about 0.3% lies in the top ten. The specimen sequenced was PBMCs. These receptors all stem from a girl under 10 years old in good health and CMV-seronegative.

This chain uses TRBV2 with TRBJ2-2; TRBD2 matches 9 bases. V dropped 11 bases and J dropped 7; count of bases not matched to a gene: 17. The V gene's germline CDR1 is SNHLY and CDR2 FYNNEI. The CDR3 is made up of 16 amino acids. CDR3 bases: TGTGCCGTCCACATATTAGGGCGGGAGGGGGACGGGGAGCTGTTTTTT. This translates into CAVHILGREGDGELFF. The whole variable domain, remainder taken from reference TRBV2 and TRBJ2-2, is EPEVTQTPSHQVTQMGQEVILRCVPISNHLYFYWYRQILGQKVEFLVSFYNNEISEKSEIFDDQFSVERPDGSNFTLKIRSTKLEDSAMYFCAVHILGREGDGELFFGEGSRLTVL.

The CDR3 bases are TGCGCCAGCAGCCAAGACGCGGTCAGGTTCTTC. It encodes CASSQDAVRFF. The V and J genes are TRBV4-1 and TRBJ2-1; D is uncertain. Trimming took off 0 bases at V and 15 bases at J, with 9 bases between the two ends. The CDR3 is 11 amino acids. Germline V gene lookup returns CDR1 MGHRA and CDR2 YSYEKL.